This T cell receptor beta chain was obtained from a study of CD8 T cells in Susac syndrome. The CDR3 runs 12 residues. V lost 6 bases and J 1 base, leaving 9 bases between the germline ends. Germline V gene sequence: CDR1 DFQATT, CDR2 SNEGSKA (reference sequence). Study-wide points: The TCR sequencing and HLA analysis in the study involved a relatively small number of individuals, as the study acknowledged.

cDNA came from roughly 0.53 to 1 ug RNA primed by random hexamers. TCRdb processed the immunoSEQ multiplex PCR reads anew with MiXCR; each CDR3 protein has one entry. The table includes roughly 86,000 distinct CDR3 sequences, 90% to 97% detected once. As for this clonotype: Its antigen is not known.

The specimen was CD8+ T cells from PBMCs. V usage is TRBV20-1 and J usage is TRBJ1-1; D uncertain. The TCR sequence derives from a human donor with Susac syndrome. The CDR3 region is CSAPRQNTEAFF. The CDR3 region has the DNA TGCAGTGCGCCTCGACAGAACACTGAAGCTTTCTTT.